Below are 18 T cell receptor beta chains sequenced from a single sample in a study of cytomegalovirus exposure and HLA in healthy donors. The PCR employed 60 Vbeta primers together with 13 Jbeta primers. Only in-frame clones appear in the TCRdb table, and some are missing; sequencing was by immunoSEQ multiplex PCR. The data show some 190,000 clones, with more than 75% seen just once and 2% to 2.5% held by the top ten. Specimen: PBMCs. The receptors come from a woman in her 30s in good health and CMV-seropositive.

This clone was found a few times. The rearrangement links TRBV28 to TRBJ1-5; TRBD1 is a possible D gene (6 bases). Germline V gives CDR1 MDHEN, CDR2 SYDVKM. Trimming removed 11 bases at V and 4 bases at J, with 18 bases between. This CDR3 is built from 14 residues. The CDR3 loop reads CACNAWTANQPQHF. CDR3 DNA: TGTGCCTGCAACGCCTGGACAGCGAATCAGCCCCAGCATTTT.

The chain has TRBV7-2 and TRBJ1-6, with D tentatively TRBD1 (6 bases). V was pared by 3 bases and J by 0 bases, with 15 bases between. CDR3 length: 18 residues. The germline V gene encodes CDR1 SGHTA and CDR2 FQGNSA. The CDR3 spells CASSFFGQQSSYNSPLHF. Here the CDR3 DNA reads TGTGCCAGCAGCTTCTTCGGACAGCAGAGCTCCTATAATTCACCCCTCCACTTT.

The chain joins TRBV30 to TRBJ1-2; 7 nucleotides line up with TRBD1. CDR3 length equals 13 residues. Germline trimming cut 4 bases from V and 4 bases from J; bases unmatched to any gene: 6. The germline gives CDR1 GTSNPN, CDR2 SVGIG (reference sequence). In DNA, the CDR3 is TGTGCCTGGAATCAGGGGGGAACCTATGGCTACACCTTC. Amino acids: CAWNQGGTYGYTF. The whole variable domain, remainder taken from reference TRBV30 and TRBJ1-2, is SQTIHQWPATLVQPVGSPLSLECTVEGTSNPNLYWYRQAAGRGLQLLFYSVGIGQISSEVPQNLSASRPQDRQFILSSKKLLLSDSGFYLCAWNQGGTYGYTFGSGTRLTVV.

The V gene is TRBV19, the J gene TRBJ2-3; perhaps TRBD1 as D (6 bases). This CDR3 contains 15 residues. Trimming stripped 1 base from V and 2 bases from J, with 10 bases between. Germline V gene data show CDR1 as LNHDA and CDR2 as SQIVND (reference sequence). The CDR3 DNA is TGTGCCAGTAGTATAGGGGGGCCATACACAGATACGCAGTATTTT. It translates to CASSIGGPYTDTQYF.

There are a few counts of this clone. The chain couples TRBV7-9 to TRBJ2-5; D gene uncertain. With 0 bases removed from V and 2 bases from J, the gap between germline ends came to 10 bases. This CDR3 has 15 amino acids. Germline values: CDR1 SEHNR, CDR2 FQNEAQ (reference sequence). The CDR3 region has the DNA TGTGCCAGCAGCTTAGCTAGTCTGAGACAAGAGACCCAGTACTTC. This gives the protein CASSLASLRQETQYF.

This chain uses TRBV6-1 with TRBJ2-2; 7 bases agree with TRBD2. Germline lookup yields CDR1 MNHNS and CDR2 SASEGT. The CDR3 sequence is 15 residues long. V trimming: 8 bases; J trimming: 5 bases; junction bases outside the gene matches: 11. The CDR3 here is CASAYGGSMTGELFF. CDR3 nucleotide sequence: TGTGCCAGCGCGTACGGGGGGTCGATGACCGGGGAGCTGTTTTTT.

Points on this clone: Other DNA sequences in the sample encode the same CDR3. The chain carries TRBV6-4 and TRBJ2-1; D possibly corresponds to TRBD1 (5 bases). Trimming cost V 8 bases and J 4 bases, with 18 bases left between them. In germline, CDR1 is MRHNA, CDR2 SNTAGT. This CDR3 comprises 15 residues. Written as DNA, the CDR3 is TGTGCCAGCCAGAGCGACAGTTCGGCGTACAATGAGCAGTTCTTC. Its translation is CASQSDSSAYNEQFF.

The gene calls are TRBV19 and TRBJ2-3; possible D gene TRBD2, 5 bases. From germline, CDR1 is LNHDA and CDR2 SQIVND (reference sequence). Trimming left V 4 bases short and J 3 bases short, with 11 bases between. This CDR3 is built from 14 residues. The CDR3 region is CASSSGPGTDTQYF. The CDR3 coding sequence is TGTGCCAGTAGTAGCGGGCCCGGGACAGATACGCAGTATTTT.

The CDR3 DNA is TGTGCCTGGAGTGGGGGTGGGAGGGGAGGCTACACCTTC. Protein product: CAWSGGGRGGYTF. J is TRBJ1-2 and V is TRBV30, with a possible D match to TRBD1 (5 bases). Trimming took 1 base from V and 8 from J, leaving 14 bases between them. This CDR3 has 13 residues. Germline assignment: CDR1 GTSNPN and CDR2 SVGIG (reference sequence).

J is TRBJ1-4 and V is TRBV7-2; D is undetermined. Germline CDR1 reads SGHTA; CDR2 reads FQGNSA. V was cut by 5 bases and J by 0 bases, with 10 bases left in between. The CDR3 sequence is 15 residues long. This chain's CDR3 is CASSLSQATNEKLFF. The CDR3 DNA reads TGTGCCAGCAGCCTTTCCCAGGCAACTAATGAAAAACTGTTTTTT. Full variable domain (missing parts from reference TRBV7-2 and TRBJ1-4): GAGVSQSPSNKVTEKGKDVELRCDPISGHTALYWYRQSLGQGLEFLIYFQGNSAPDKSGLPSDRFSAERTGGSVSTLTIQRTQQEDSAVYLCASSLSQATNEKLFFGSGTQLSVL.

This clone was seen a few times. The junction departs from the called germline gene at one end, perhaps through a read error. The chain links TRBV7-9 to TRBJ2-3; D not resolved. Germline V gene sequence: CDR1 SEHNR, CDR2 FQNEAQ (reference sequence). CDR3 size: 12 residues. The CDR3 DNA reads TGTGCCAGCACCCTTAGCAAAGATACGCAGTATTTT. This sequence encodes CASTLSKDTQYF. Full variable domain (remainder filled in from reference TRBV7-9 and TRBJ2-3): DTGVSQNPRHKITKRGQNVTFRCDPISEHNRLYWYRQTLGQGPEFLTYFQNEAQLEKSRLLSDRFSAERPKGSFSTLEIQRTEQGDSAMYLCASTLSKDTQYFGPGTRLTVL.

The chain recombines TRBV5-1 with TRBJ2-1; possible D gene TRBD2, 6 bases. Between the trimmed V and J ends, which lost 0 bases and 6 bases, there was a span of 7 bases. CDR1 and CDR2 from the germline V gene are SGHRS and YFSETQ. The CDR3 has 13 residues. CDR3 nucleotide sequence: TGCGCCAGCAGCTTGGGCGGGGCCAATGAGCAGTTCTTC. Protein sequence: CASSLGGANEQFF.

This clone was seen a few times. The V call is TRBV5-4, the J call TRBJ2-2; D may be TRBD1 (6 bases). Germline V CDR1 and CDR2: SGHNT, YYREEE (reference sequence). Between the trimmed V and J ends, which lost 4 bases and 4 bases, there was a span of 17 bases. There are 16 residues in the CDR3. The CDR3 sequence: CASSVRFRGGTGELFF. The DNA for the CDR3 is TGTGCCAGCAGCGTTAGGTTCAGGGGTGGCACCGGGGAGCTGTTTTTT. Full variable domain (outside the CDR3, taken from reference TRBV5-4 and TRBJ2-2): ETGVTQSPTHLIKTRGQQVTLRCSSQSGHNTVSWYQQALGQGPQFIFQYYREEENGRGNFPPRFSGLQFPNYSSELNVNALELDDSALYLCASSVRFRGGTGELFFGEGSRLTVL.

This clone appeared a few times. The identical CDR3 is also encoded by other nucleotide sequences in the sample. The chain combines TRBV7-2 with TRBJ2-2; 8 bases agree with TRBD1. V lost 5 bases to trimming and J lost 5 bases; unmatched junction nucleotides: 7. CDR1 and CDR2 (germline): SGHTA, FQGNSA. The CDR3 is 15 amino acids. DNA for the CDR3: TGTGCCAGCAGCCCCGGACAGGGTGGGACCGGGGAGCTGTTTTTT. Residues: CASSPGQGGTGELFF. Looking up the rest from reference TRBV7-2 and TRBJ2-2 gives the full variable domain: GAGVSQSPSNKVTEKGKDVELRCDPISGHTALYWYRQSLGQGLEFLIYFQGNSAPDKSGLPSDRFSAERTGGSVSTLTIQRTQQEDSAVYLCASSPGQGGTGELFFGEGSRLTVL.

The gene calls are TRBV5-5 and TRBJ2-7; 11 bases are a match to TRBD1. Germline V gene lookup returns CDR1 SGHKS and CDR2 YYEKEE (reference sequence). The V and J ends lost 4 bases and 4 bases, in that order; junction bases with no gene match: 7. The CDR3 has 15 amino acids. The CDR3 DNA follows: TGTGCCAGCAGCCCGGGACAGGGGGGTTCGTACGAGCAGTACTTC. Its translation is CASSPGQGGSYEQYF.

The chain links TRBV27 to TRBJ2-5; 9 bases align to TRBD2. There are 14 residues in the CDR3. Germline trimming cut 3 bases from V and 7 bases from J; bases unmatched to any gene: 6. The germline V gene has CDR1 MNHEY and CDR2 SMNVEV (reference sequence). The CDR3 loop reads CASSFAGGRGTQYF. The CDR3 coding sequence is TGTGCCAGCAGTTTCGCGGGGGGGCGAGGGACCCAGTACTTC.

V and J are TRBV11-3 and TRBJ2-5; unclear D gene. The CDR3 has 12 amino acids. V was clipped by 2 bases and J by 5 bases, with 6 bases between them. Germline assignment: CDR1 SGHNT and CDR2 YENEEA. The CDR3 region has the DNA TGTGCCAGCAGCTTATCCGTGGAGACCCAGTACTTC. Translation: CASSLSVETQYF.

This sequence joins TRBV28 and TRBJ2-2; 9 bases line up with TRBD1. The CDR3 is 16 amino acids. The J segment lost 3 bases and the V segment lost 3 bases, leaving 5 bases of the junction unmatched. In germline, CDR1 is MDHEN, CDR2 SYDVKM. CDR3 protein: CASSFETGGDTGELFF. Here the CDR3 DNA reads TGTGCCAGCAGTTTTGAGACAGGGGGGGACACCGGGGAGCTGTTTTTT.